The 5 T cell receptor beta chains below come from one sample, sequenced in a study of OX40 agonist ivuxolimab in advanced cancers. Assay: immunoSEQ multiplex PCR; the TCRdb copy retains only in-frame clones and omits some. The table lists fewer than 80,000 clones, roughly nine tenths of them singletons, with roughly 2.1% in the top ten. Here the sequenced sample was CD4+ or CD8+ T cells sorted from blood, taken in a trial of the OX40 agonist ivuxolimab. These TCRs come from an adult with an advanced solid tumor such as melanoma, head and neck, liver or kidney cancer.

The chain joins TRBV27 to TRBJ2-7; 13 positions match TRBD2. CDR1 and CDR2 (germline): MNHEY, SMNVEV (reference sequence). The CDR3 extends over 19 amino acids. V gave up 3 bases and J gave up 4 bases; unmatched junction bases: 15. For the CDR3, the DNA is TGTGCCAGCAGTTTTGGGACTAGCGGGGTTCGAGGAAACTTGTACGAGCAGTACTTC. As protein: CASSFGTSGVRGNLYEQYF.

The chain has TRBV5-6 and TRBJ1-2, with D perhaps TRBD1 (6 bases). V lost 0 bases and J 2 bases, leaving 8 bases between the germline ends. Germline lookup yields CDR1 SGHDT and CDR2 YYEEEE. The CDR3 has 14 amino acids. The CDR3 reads CASSLVGQNYGYTF. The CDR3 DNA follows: TGTGCCAGCAGCTTGGTTGGACAGAACTATGGCTACACCTTC.

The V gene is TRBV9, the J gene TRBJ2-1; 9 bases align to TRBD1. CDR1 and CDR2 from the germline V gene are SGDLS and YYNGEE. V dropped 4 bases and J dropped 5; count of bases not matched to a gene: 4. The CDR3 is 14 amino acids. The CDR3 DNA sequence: TGTGCCAGCAGCCCAGGGGACAGGGACAATGAGCAGTTCTTC. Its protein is CASSPGDRDNEQFF.

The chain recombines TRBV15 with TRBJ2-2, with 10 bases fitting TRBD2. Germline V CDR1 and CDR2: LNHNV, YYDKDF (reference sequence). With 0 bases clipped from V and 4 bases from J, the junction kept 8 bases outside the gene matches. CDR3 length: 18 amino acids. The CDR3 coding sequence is TGTGCCACCAGCAGAGAAGGACTAGCGGAACTTTCCACCGGGGAGCTGTTTTTT. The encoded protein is CATSREGLAELSTGELFF.

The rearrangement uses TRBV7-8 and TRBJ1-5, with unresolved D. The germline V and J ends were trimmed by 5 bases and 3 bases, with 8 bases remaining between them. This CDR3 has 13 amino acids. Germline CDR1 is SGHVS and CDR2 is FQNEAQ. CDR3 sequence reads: CASSQQNNQPQHF. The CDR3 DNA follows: TGTGCCAGCAGCCAACAGAACAATCAGCCCCAGCATTTT.